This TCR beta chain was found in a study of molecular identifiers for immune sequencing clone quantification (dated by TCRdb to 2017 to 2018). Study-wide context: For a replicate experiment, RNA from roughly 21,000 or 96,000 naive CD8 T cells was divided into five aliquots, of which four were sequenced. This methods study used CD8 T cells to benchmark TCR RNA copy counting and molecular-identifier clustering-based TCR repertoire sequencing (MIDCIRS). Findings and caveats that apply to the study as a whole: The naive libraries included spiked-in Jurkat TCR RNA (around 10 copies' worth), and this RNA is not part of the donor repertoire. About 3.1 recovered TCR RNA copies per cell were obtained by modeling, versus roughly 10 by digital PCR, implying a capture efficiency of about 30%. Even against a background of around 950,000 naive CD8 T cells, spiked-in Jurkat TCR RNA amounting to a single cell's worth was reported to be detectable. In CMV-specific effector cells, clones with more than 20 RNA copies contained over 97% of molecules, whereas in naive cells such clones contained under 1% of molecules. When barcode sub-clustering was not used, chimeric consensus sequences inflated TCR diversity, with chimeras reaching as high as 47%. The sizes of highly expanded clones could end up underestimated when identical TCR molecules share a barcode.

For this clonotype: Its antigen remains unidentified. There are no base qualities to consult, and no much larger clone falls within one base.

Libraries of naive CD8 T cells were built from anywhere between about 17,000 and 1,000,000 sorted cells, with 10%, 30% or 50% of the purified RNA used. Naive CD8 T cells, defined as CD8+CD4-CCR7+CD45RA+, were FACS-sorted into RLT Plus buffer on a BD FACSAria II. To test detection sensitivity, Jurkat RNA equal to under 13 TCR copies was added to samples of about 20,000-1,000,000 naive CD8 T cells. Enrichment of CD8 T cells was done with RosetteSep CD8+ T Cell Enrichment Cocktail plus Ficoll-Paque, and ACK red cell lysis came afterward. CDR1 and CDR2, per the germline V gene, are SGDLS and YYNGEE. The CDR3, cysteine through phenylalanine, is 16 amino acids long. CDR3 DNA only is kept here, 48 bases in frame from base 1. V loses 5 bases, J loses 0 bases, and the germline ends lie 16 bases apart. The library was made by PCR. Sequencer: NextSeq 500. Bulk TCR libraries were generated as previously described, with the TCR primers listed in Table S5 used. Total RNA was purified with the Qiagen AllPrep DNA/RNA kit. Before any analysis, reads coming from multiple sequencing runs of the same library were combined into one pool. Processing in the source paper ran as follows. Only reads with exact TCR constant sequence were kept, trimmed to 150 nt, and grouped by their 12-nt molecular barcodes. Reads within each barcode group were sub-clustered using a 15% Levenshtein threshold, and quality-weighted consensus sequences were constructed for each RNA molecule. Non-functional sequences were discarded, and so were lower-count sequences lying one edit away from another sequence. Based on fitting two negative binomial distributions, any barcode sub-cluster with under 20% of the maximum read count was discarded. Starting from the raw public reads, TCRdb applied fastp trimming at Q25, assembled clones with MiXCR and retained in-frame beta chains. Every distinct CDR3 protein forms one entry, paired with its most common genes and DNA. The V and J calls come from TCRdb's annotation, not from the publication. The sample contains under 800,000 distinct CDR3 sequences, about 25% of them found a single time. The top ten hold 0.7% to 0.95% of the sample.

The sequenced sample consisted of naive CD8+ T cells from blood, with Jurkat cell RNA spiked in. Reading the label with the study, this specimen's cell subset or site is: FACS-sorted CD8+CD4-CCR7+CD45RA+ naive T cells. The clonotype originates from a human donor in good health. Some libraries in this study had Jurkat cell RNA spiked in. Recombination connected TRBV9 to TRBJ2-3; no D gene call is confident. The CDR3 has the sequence CASRGRSRLSTDTQYF. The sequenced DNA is TGTGCCAGCAGAGGCCGAAGTAGGCTAAGCACAGATACGCAGTATTTT.